A selection of T cell receptor beta chains follows, all from one sample in a study of blood T cell repertoires in COVID-19. Profiling relied on immunoSEQ multiplex PCR, and the TCRdb table lists in-frame clones only, not all of them. The table has about 240,000 clones, around 86% seen once. Sequenced material: peripheral blood. The receptors originated from a man aged 30 to 39 who had recovered from COVID-19. Each CDR3 is given with its conserved first and last residue. The order of the fields is D gene, clone size, CDR3 length, V gene, J gene, CDR3 protein, CDR3 DNA. A D gene is named only where the DNA matches it firmly. Expanded clones are given a class, and other clones once, few, many or no size at all.

D gene: -; clone size: -; CDR3 length: 15; V gene: TRBV2; J gene: TRBJ2-5; CDR3 protein: CASSDATGGVETQYF; CDR3 DNA: TGTGCCAGCAGTGATGCAACGGGCGGGGTCGAGACCCAGTACTTC
D gene: -; clone size: many; CDR3 length: 13; V gene: TRBV7-8; J gene: TRBJ1-2; CDR3 protein: CASSLGARGGYTF; CDR3 DNA: TGTGCCAGCAGCTTGGGAGCCCGGGGTGGCTACACCTTC
D gene: TRBD2; clone size: -; CDR3 length: 15; V gene: TRBV6-1; J gene: TRBJ2-3; CDR3 protein: CASSDHRGGADTQYF; CDR3 DNA: TGTGCCAGCAGTGATCACCGGGGGGGCGCAGATACGCAGTATTTT
D gene: -; clone size: once; CDR3 length: 13; V gene: TRBV5-1; J gene: TRBJ1-1; CDR3 protein: CASSREEGTEAFF; CDR3 DNA: TGCGCCAGCAGCCGGGAGGAAGGCACTGAAGCTTTCTTT
D gene: TRBD1; clone size: -; CDR3 length: 17; V gene: TRBV24-1; J gene: TRBJ2-6; CDR3 protein: CATSDGTEVSGANVLTF; CDR3 DNA: TGTGCCACCAGTGATGGGACAGAGGTCTCTGGGGCCAACGTCCTGACTTTC
D gene: -; clone size: few; CDR3 length: 14; V gene: TRBV2; J gene: TRBJ2-7; CDR3 protein: CASSVQGQTYEQYF; CDR3 DNA: TGTGCCAGCAGTGTTCAAGGACAGACCTACGAGCAGTACTTC
D gene: -; clone size: -; CDR3 length: 13; V gene: TRBV2; J gene: TRBJ1-2; CDR3 protein: CASRNRVLYGYTF; CDR3 DNA: TGTGCCAGCAGAAATCGGGTCCTCTATGGCTACACCTTC
D gene: -; clone size: once; CDR3 length: 13; V gene: TRBV19; J gene: TRBJ1-5; CDR3 protein: CASSLGGNRPQHF; CDR3 DNA: TGTGCCAGTAGTCTTGGCGGCAATCGACCCCAGCATTTT
D gene: -; clone size: -; CDR3 length: 16; V gene: TRBV4-1; J gene: TRBJ2-4; CDR3 protein: CASSQVFGEIKNIQYF; CDR3 DNA: TGCGCCAGCAGCCAAGTGTTCGGGGAGATAAAAAACATTCAGTACTTC
D gene: TRBD2; clone size: once; CDR3 length: 16; V gene: TRBV2; J gene: TRBJ2-7; CDR3 protein: CASSESSGESSYEQYF; CDR3 DNA: TGTGCCAGCAGTGAAAGTAGCGGGGAAAGCTCCTACGAGCAGTACTTC
D gene: -; clone size: few; CDR3 length: 12; V gene: TRBV2; J gene: TRBJ2-3; CDR3 protein: CASRAEADTQYF; CDR3 DNA: TGTGCCAGCAGGGCGGAGGCAGATACGCAGTATTTT
D gene: TRBD1; clone size: -; CDR3 length: 16; V gene: TRBV4-1; J gene: TRBJ2-1; CDR3 protein: CASSPEGGQGRGKQFF; CDR3 DNA: TGCGCCAGCAGCCCAGAAGGGGGACAGGGGAGAGGAAAGCAGTTCTTC
D gene: -; clone size: once; CDR3 length: 14; V gene: TRBV7-8; J gene: TRBJ2-3; CDR3 protein: CASTPGLSTDTQYF; CDR3 DNA: TGTGCCAGCACCCCTGGACTTAGCACAGATACGCAGTATTTT
D gene: -; clone size: -; CDR3 length: 13; V gene: TRBV10-3; J gene: TRBJ1-4; CDR3 protein: CAITKNPNEKLFF; CDR3 DNA: TGTGCCATCACCAAAAATCCTAATGAAAAACTGTTTTTT
D gene: -; clone size: -; CDR3 length: 16; V gene: TRBV5-1; J gene: TRBJ1-5; CDR3 protein: CASSLAPGASNQPQHF; CDR3 DNA: TGCGCCAGCAGCTTGGCCCCAGGGGCTAGCAATCAGCCCCAGCATTTT
D gene: -; clone size: -; CDR3 length: 14; V gene: TRBV19; J gene: TRBJ1-3; CDR3 protein: CASSIAGEAGTIYF; CDR3 DNA: TGTGCCAGTAGTATTGCGGGGGAGGCCGGCACCATATATTTT
D gene: TRBD1; clone size: -; CDR3 length: 16; V gene: TRBV7-8; J gene: TRBJ1-1; CDR3 protein: CASSLVLGRGLGYAFF; CDR3 DNA: TGTGCCAGCAGCTTAGTCCTGGGCAGGGGGCTTGGATACGCTTTCTTT
D gene: -; clone size: few; CDR3 length: 15; V gene: TRBV18; J gene: TRBJ1-1; CDR3 protein: CASSRVQGQWTEAFF; CDR3 DNA: TGTGCCAGCTCACGCGTTCAGGGGCAGTGGACTGAAGCTTTCTTT
D gene: TRBD1; clone size: many; CDR3 length: 15; V gene: TRBV5-1; J gene: TRBJ1-3; CDR3 protein: CASSPRTGDGNTIYF; CDR3 DNA: TGCGCCAGCAGCCCGCGGACAGGGGATGGAAACACCATATATTTT
D gene: -; clone size: few; CDR3 length: 13; V gene: TRBV2; J gene: TRBJ1-6; CDR3 protein: CASRLENNSPLHF; CDR3 DNA: TGTGCCAGCAGATTAGAAAATAATTCACCCCTCCACTTT
D gene: TRBD1; clone size: -; CDR3 length: 17; V gene: TRBV9; J gene: TRBJ2-2; CDR3 protein: CASSVGTGGVNTGELFF; CDR3 DNA: TGTGCCAGCAGCGTAGGGACAGGGGGTGTTAACACCGGGGAGCTGTTTTTT
D gene: TRBD1; clone size: -; CDR3 length: 16; V gene: TRBV13; J gene: TRBJ2-1; CDR3 protein: CASSLFRGQGGNEQFF; CDR3 DNA: TGTGCCAGCAGCTTATTTAGGGGACAGGGAGGCAATGAGCAGTTCTTC
D gene: -; clone size: -; CDR3 length: 12; V gene: TRBV5-4; J gene: TRBJ1-6; CDR3 protein: CASSLSDSPLHF; CDR3 DNA: TGTGCCAGCAGCTTGTCAGATTCACCCCTCCACTTT
D gene: TRBD1; clone size: -; CDR3 length: 17; V gene: TRBV3-1/TRBV3-2; J gene: TRBJ1-6; CDR3 protein: CASSQDLGQGYNSPLHF; CDR3 DNA: TGTGCCAGCAGCCAAGATCTGGGACAGGGCTATAATTCACCCCTCCACTTT
D gene: -; clone size: -; CDR3 length: 18; V gene: TRBV5-4; J gene: TRBJ2-6; CDR3 protein: CASSVAGTLTSGANVLTF; CDR3 DNA: TGTGCCAGCAGCGTAGCCGGGACTCTCACCTCTGGGGCCAACGTCCTGACTTTC
D gene: TRBD2; clone size: -; CDR3 length: 16; V gene: TRBV18; J gene: TRBJ2-5; CDR3 protein: CASSRTAGLEGETQYF; CDR3 DNA: TGTGCCAGCTCCCGAACAGCGGGACTCGAGGGGGAGACCCAGTACTTC
D gene: TRBD1; clone size: -; CDR3 length: 12; V gene: TRBV3-1/TRBV3-2; J gene: TRBJ1-1; CDR3 protein: CASSPRGAEAFF; CDR3 DNA: TGTGCCAGCAGCCCCAGGGGGGCTGAAGCTTTCTTT
D gene: TRBD1; clone size: -; CDR3 length: 15; V gene: TRBV18; J gene: TRBJ1-6; CDR3 protein: CASSYQGDGNSPLHF; CDR3 DNA: TGTGCCAGCTCTTACCAGGGGGACGGGAATTCACCCCTCCACTTT
D gene: -; clone size: -; CDR3 length: 12; V gene: TRBV11-2; J gene: TRBJ2-7; CDR3 protein: CASSGLLGGQYF; CDR3 DNA: TGTGCCAGCAGCGGACTTCTAGGCGGGCAGTACTTC
D gene: -; clone size: few; CDR3 length: 13; V gene: TRBV7-9; J gene: TRBJ2-5; CDR3 protein: CASSPNAQEAQYF; CDR3 DNA: TGTGCCAGCAGCCCCAACGCGCAGGAGGCCCAGTACTTC
D gene: -; clone size: -; CDR3 length: 12; V gene: TRBV29-1; J gene: TRBJ1-2; CDR3 protein: CSEANGAGGYTF; CDR3 DNA: TGCAGCGAGGCGAATGGGGCAGGAGGCTACACCTTC
D gene: -; clone size: -; CDR3 length: 15; V gene: TRBV27; J gene: TRBJ2-4; CDR3 protein: CASSLEGLAKNIQYF; CDR3 DNA: TGTGCCAGCAGTTTAGAGGGTCTAGCCAAAAACATTCAGTACTTC
D gene: -; clone size: once; CDR3 length: 13; V gene: TRBV12-3/TRBV12-4; J gene: TRBJ2-2; CDR3 protein: CASGQTNTGELFF; CDR3 DNA: TGTGCCAGCGGACAAACGAACACCGGGGAGCTGTTTTTT
D gene: -; clone size: -; CDR3 length: 12; V gene: TRBV12-3/TRBV12-4; J gene: TRBJ2-2; CDR3 protein: CASSLTVGELFF; CDR3 DNA: TGTGCCAGCAGTTTAACGGTCGGGGAGCTGTTTTTT
D gene: -; clone size: medium-sized; CDR3 length: 15; V gene: TRBV9; J gene: TRBJ2-3; CDR3 protein: CASAAGTSGTDTQYF; CDR3 DNA: TGTGCCAGCGCCGCAGGGACATCAGGCACAGATACGCAGTATTTT
D gene: -; clone size: -; CDR3 length: 11; V gene: TRBV12-3/TRBV12-4; J gene: TRBJ2-2; CDR3 protein: CASAYAGELFF; CDR3 DNA: TGTGCCAGCGCGTACGCCGGGGAGCTGTTTTTT
D gene: -; clone size: -; CDR3 length: 14; V gene: TRBV10-3; J gene: TRBJ2-3; CDR3 protein: CAISGPSRTDTQYF; CDR3 DNA: TGTGCCATCAGTGGGCCCTCGAGGACAGATACGCAGTATTTT
D gene: TRBD1; clone size: -; CDR3 length: 15; V gene: TRBV5-6; J gene: TRBJ1-4; CDR3 protein: CASSLTTGGHGKLFF; CDR3 DNA: TGTGCCAGCAGTCTGACCACAGGGGGTCATGGAAAACTGTTTTTT
D gene: TRBD2; clone size: -; CDR3 length: 16; V gene: TRBV7-2; J gene: TRBJ2-1; CDR3 protein: CASSPGTSGGYKQQFF; CDR3 DNA: TGTGCCAGCAGCCCAGGGACTAGCGGGGGATACAAACAGCAGTTCTTC
D gene: -; clone size: -; CDR3 length: 15; V gene: TRBV10-2; J gene: TRBJ2-5; CDR3 protein: CATSGRDDYQETQYF; CDR3 DNA: TGCGCCACCTCGGGGAGAGACGATTACCAAGAGACCCAGTACTTC
D gene: -; clone size: -; CDR3 length: 14; V gene: TRBV10-3; J gene: TRBJ1-1; CDR3 protein: CAISDPGPLIEAFF; CDR3 DNA: TGTGCCATCAGTGATCCAGGGCCCCTGATTGAAGCTTTCTTT
D gene: TRBD1; clone size: -; CDR3 length: 13; V gene: TRBV2; J gene: TRBJ2-1; CDR3 protein: CASHMGQGDEQFF; CDR3 DNA: TGTGCCAGCCATATGGGACAGGGCGATGAGCAGTTCTTC
D gene: TRBD1; clone size: -; CDR3 length: 14; V gene: TRBV28; J gene: TRBJ2-1; CDR3 protein: CASSPQGQDNEQFF; CDR3 DNA: TGTGCCAGCAGTCCGCAAGGACAGGACAATGAGCAGTTCTTC